This T cell receptor (beta chain) was profiled in a study of blood T cell repertoires in COVID-19 (dated by TCRdb to the early 2020s). Notes on the research overall: The collaborator samples originated in the United States, Italy and Spain and spanned the acute and convalescent phases of COVID-19. Samples came from the ongoing ImmuneRACE study (first 160 participants) plus 1,254 subjects from 6 global collaborators. The prospective study material was composed of cDNA or gDNA derived from T cells, B-cell-depleted T cells, or PBMCs. Sample metadata almost always included a de-identified subject ID, COVID-19 status, age in years and sex. The dataset comprised deeply sampled blood TCRbeta repertoires from subjects exposed to, actively infected with, or recovered from COVID-19. A freely available public database, intended as a resource for researchers studying the immune response to SARS-CoV-2, is where the repertoires were released. Where HLA class I and class II types were available, the types were taken from metadata supplied by the sample provider, not from assay-based typing.

TCRbeta CDR3 regions were amplified from genomic DNA by means of the immunoSEQ Assay, a bias-controlled multiplex PCR. Per the authors' processing: The number of nucleated cells in each sample was estimated from the amplification of reference gene primers within the assay. To quantify the absolute abundance of each unique TCRbeta CDR3 rearrangement, sequence reads were collapsed and filtered. Productive Simpson clonality was computed per sample as the square root of Simpson's diversity index over productive rearrangements. The clones in this table, taken by TCRdb from immuneACCESS, are in-frame only. Not every clone is retained; where verified, under half of the shortfall comes from an unresolved V gene, and the cause of the rest is unknown. V, J and clone size reflect that table, while D and trimming were determined from the DNA. The table for this sample lists 70,000 to 75,000 clones; 80% to 90% of them were counted only once. Roughly 5% of the sample rests with the top ten.

Points the paper makes about the study in general: Clinical and demographic metadata were provided uncurated, with the amount varying by source and participant.

The count of this clone is one. Its binding antigen is unknown. No much larger clonotype is one base removed from it; base qualities were not supplied. Each collaborating institution followed its own protocols to collect whole blood in K2EDTA tubes. For TCRbeta analysis, collaborator samples were shipped as frozen whole blood, as isolated PBMCs, or as DNA extracted from either sample type. This clonotype was sampled from a human donor in a cohort sampled during active COVID-19. Sequenced input: peripheral blood.

The DNA is as follows: TGTGCCAGCAGCTTGAGGACAGGCGAGAATGAGCAGTTCTTC. This sequence encodes CASSLRTGENEQFF. Recombination connected TRBV5-4 to TRBJ2-1, and TRBD1 aligns with 7 junction nucleotides. The germline V and J ends show losses of 1 base and 7 bases respectively, and no gene match explains 5 bases of the junction. The CDR3 covers 14 residues, taking in both the cysteine and the phenylalanine. Of the read, only the CDR3 DNA is kept; its 42 bases are in frame from base 1. Taken from the germline V gene (reference sequence), the CDR1 and CDR2 loops are SGHNT and YYREEE. This CDR3, with the reference TRBV5-4 and TRBJ2-1 proteins standing in past its ends, gives the full variable domain ETGVTQSPTHLIKTRGQQVTLRCSSQSGHNTVSWYQQALGQGPQFIFQYYREEENGRGNFPPRFSGLQFPNYSSELNVNALELDDSALYLCASSLRTGENEQFFGPGTRLTVL.